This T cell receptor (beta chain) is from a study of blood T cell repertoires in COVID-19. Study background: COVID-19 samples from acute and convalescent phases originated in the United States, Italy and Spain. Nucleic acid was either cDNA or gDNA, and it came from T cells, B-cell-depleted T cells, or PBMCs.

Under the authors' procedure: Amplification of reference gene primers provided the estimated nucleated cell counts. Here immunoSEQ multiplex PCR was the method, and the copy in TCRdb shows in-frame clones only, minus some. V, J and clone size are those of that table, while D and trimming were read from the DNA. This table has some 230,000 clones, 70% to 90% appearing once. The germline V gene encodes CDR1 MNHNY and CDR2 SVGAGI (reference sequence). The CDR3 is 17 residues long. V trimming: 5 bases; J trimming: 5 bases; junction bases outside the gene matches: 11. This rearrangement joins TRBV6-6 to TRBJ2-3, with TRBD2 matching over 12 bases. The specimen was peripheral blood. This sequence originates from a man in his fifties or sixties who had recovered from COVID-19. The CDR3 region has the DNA TGTGCCAGCAGTAGATCCCTAGCGGGAGGGCGTGAAGATACGCAGTATTTT. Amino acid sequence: CASSRSLAGGREDTQYF.